A selection of T cell receptor beta chains follows, all from one sample in a study of blood T cell repertoires in COVID-19. Assay: immunoSEQ multiplex PCR; the TCRdb copy retains only in-frame clones and omits some. Here the sample spans around 53,000 clones, about 87% being singletons. Sequencing was done on a sample of peripheral blood. The receptor source for this set is a man in his forties or fifties with acute or convalescent COVID-19. Each CDR3 is given with its conserved first and last residue. D genes are given only for firm matches. Clone sizes are given selectively: once, few, many, or a class where the clone is expanded.

D gene	J gene	clone size	V gene	CDR3 protein	CDR3 DNA
-	TRBJ1-6	-	TRBV11-2	CASSSPGYNSPLHF	TGTGCCAGCAGCTCACCAGGTTATAATTCACCCCTCCACTTT
-	TRBJ2-7	-	TRBV10-2	CASSVGTPSYEQYF	TGCGCCAGCAGTGTAGGGACACCCTCCTACGAGCAGTACTTC
TRBD2	TRBJ2-2	-	TRBV5-4	CASSLVVAGGYRELFF	TGTGCCAGCAGCTTGGTGGTAGCGGGAGGTTATAGGGAGCTGTTTTTT
-	TRBJ2-2	-	TRBV2	CASRTPTGGELFF	TGTGCCAGCAGGACGCCGACGGGCGGGGAGCTGTTTTTT
-	TRBJ1-2	-	TRBV11-2	CASSHINYGYTF	TGTGCCAGCAGCCACATTAACTATGGCTACACCTTC
TRBD1	TRBJ2-5	-	TRBV11-3	CASSPNRGLETQYF	TGTGCCAGCAGCCCCAACAGGGGGCTGGAGACCCAGTACTTC
-	TRBJ2-3	-	TRBV12-3/TRBV12-4	CASSPTLDTQYF	TGTGCCAGCAGCCCTACTCTGGATACGCAGTATTTT
-	TRBJ2-2	-	TRBV15	CATSTSGRGFANTGELFF	TGTGCCACCAGCACAAGTGGTAGGGGGTTTGCGAACACCGGGGAGCTGTTTTTT
-	TRBJ1-2	-	TRBV29-1	CSVEGQGRAYGYTF	TGCAGCGTTGAAGGCCAGGGGAGGGCCTATGGCTACACCTTC
TRBD1	TRBJ1-3	-	TRBV2	CASTSTGGTGNTIYF	TGTGCCAGCACCTCGACAGGGGGAACTGGAAACACCATATATTTT
-	TRBJ2-7	-	TRBV29-1	CSVVIEGYEQYF	TGCAGCGTGGTCATCGAGGGCTACGAGCAGTACTTC
-	TRBJ1-5	-	TRBV6-5	CASRQYSNQPQHF	TGTGCCAGCAGACAGTATAGCAATCAGCCCCAGCATTTT
-	TRBJ1-5	-	TRBV6-5	CASSSESSNQPQHF	TGTGCCAGCAGTTCTGAGTCTAGCAATCAGCCCCAGCATTTT
TRBD2	TRBJ2-1	-	TRBV6-4	CASSPSRGRAPYNEQFF	TGTGCCAGCAGTCCTTCCCGAGGGAGGGCCCCCTACAATGAGCAGTTCTTC
-	TRBJ1-4	once	TRBV5-1	CASRQPTNEKLFF	TGCGCCAGCAGACAGCCAACTAATGAAAAACTGTTTTTT
TRBD1	TRBJ1-2	-	TRBV18	CASSGDRTGYTF	TGTGCCAGCTCAGGGGACAGGACTGGCTACACCTTC
-	TRBJ1-5	-	TRBV28	CASRGSNQPQHF	TGTGCCAGCCGAGGGTCTAATCAGCCCCAGCATTTT
TRBD2	TRBJ2-3	-	TRBV5-4	CASSLRLAGGTDTQYF	TGTGCCAGCAGCTTGAGACTAGCGGGGGGCACAGATACGCAGTATTTT
-	TRBJ2-7	-	TRBV6-2/TRBV6-3	CASSTGFEQYF	TGTGCCAGCAGTACAGGGTTCGAGCAGTACTTC